This TCR beta chain was retrieved from a study of Graves' ophthalmopathy and Graves' hyperthyroidism. Findings and limits, study-wide: In predicting ophthalmopathy progression, the model reached roughly 71% sensitivity and around 72% specificity. The blood repertoire also included most expanded thyroid clonotypes above 0.001 frequency. Ophthalmopathy was separated from stable hyperthyroidism by a 13-signature model with roughly 91% sensitivity and around 81% specificity.

V lost 5 bases and J lost 3; bases outside the gene matches: 4. CDR1 is DFQATT, CDR2 SNEGSKA, per germline (reference sequence). This CDR3 has 12 residues. Amplified material comprised TCR beta CDR3 regions derived from RNA transcripts. In the first round, RT-PCR was carried out with HTBI primers, and a multiplex PCR formed the second round. TCRdb reprocessed the multiplex PCR reads via MiXCR and lists one record per CDR3 protein. The profile covers around 1.1 million distinct CDR3 sequences, with about 38% appearing a single time and 11% taken by the ten largest. With regard to this clonotype: Antigen unknown.

This receptor was identified in an adult man with Graves' hyperthyroidism. Sequencing used peripheral blood or thyroid tissue (not recorded which). The chain joins TRBV20-1 to TRBJ2-7; 7 positions agree with TRBD1. The CDR3 bases are TGCAGTGCTGCACGGGACAGCTACGAGCAGTACTTC. Its protein is CSAARDSYEQYF.